These 9 T cell receptor beta chains share one sample of origin, sequenced in a study of T-cell memory formation after mild COVID-19. TCRdb processed the 5' RACE reads anew with MiXCR; each CDR3 protein has one entry. Among about 430,000 distinct CDR3 sequences listed, more than 15% were seen once. The sequencing input was PBMCs or a T cell subset sorted from them (not recorded which). The receptors here all came from a man between 18 and 29 years old who had mild COVID-19 (a few samples of this study predate the infection). Cell type and time point are not known.

This chain's CDR3 is CASKRTVLAGQPQHF. In DNA, the CDR3 is TGTGCCAGTAAGCGGACAGTCCTCGCTGGTCAGCCCCAGCATTTT. V and J are TRBV19 and TRBJ1-5, with a tentative D call TRBD1 (6 bases). V lost 7 bases, J lost 6 bases, and 19 bases lay in between. The CDR3 totals 15 residues. In germline, CDR1 is LNHDA, CDR2 SQIVND (reference sequence).

This clonotype was counted a few times. V usage is TRBV7-2 and J usage is TRBJ2-1, with 11 bases lining up with TRBD2. The CDR3 extends over 15 amino acids. Unmatched junction bases numbered 5, after V lost 2 bases and J lost 8 bases. The germline CDR1 and CDR2 sequences are SGHTA and FQGNSA. This CDR3 is CASSLFSGGVDEQFF. The CDR3 nucleotides read TGTGCCAGCAGCTTATTTAGCGGGGGGGTGGATGAGCAGTTCTTC. Full variable domain (missing parts from reference TRBV7-2 and TRBJ2-1): GAGVSQSPSNKVTEKGKDVELRCDPISGHTALYWYRQSLGQGLEFLIYFQGNSAPDKSGLPSDRFSAERTGGSVSTLTIQRTQQEDSAVYLCASSLFSGGVDEQFFGPGTRLTVL.

This rearrangement joins TRBV4-2 to TRBJ2-7; a possible D gene is TRBD2 (5 bases). The germline V gene has CDR1 LGHNA and CDR2 YNFKEQ. Trimming took 4 bases from V and 3 from J, leaving 16 bases between them. CDR3 length: 15 residues. The CDR3 region is CASSPSAAAHYEQYF. The CDR3 DNA follows: TGTGCCAGCAGCCCCTCCGCAGCGGCTCACTACGAGCAGTACTTC.

V is TRBV10-3 and J is TRBJ1-1; no firm D call. Trimming stripped 6 bases from V and 5 bases from J, with 10 bases between. Germline V CDR1 and CDR2: ENHRY, SYGVKD. The CDR3 contains 12 residues. As DNA, the CDR3 is TGTGCCATCAGGAGGGATGTAACTGAAGCTTTCTTT. This gives the protein CAIRRDVTEAFF.

This clonotype showed up just a few times. This rearrangement joins TRBV28 to TRBJ2-5, with unresolved D. Germline CDR1 is MDHEN and CDR2 is SYDVKM. CDR3 length: 12 amino acids. CDR3 sequence: CAGRKPGETQYF. Written as DNA, the CDR3 is TGTGCGGGAAGGAAACCCGGGGAGACCCAGTACTTC.

The table lists this clonotype with a few counts. The chain combines TRBV7-7 with TRBJ2-1; D possibly corresponds to TRBD1 (5 bases). The germline V gene has CDR1 SSHAT and CDR2 FNYEAQ (reference sequence). CDR3 length: 16 amino acids. V lost 1 base and J 7 bases, leaving 17 bases between the germline ends. The CDR3 sequence: CASSLVVGAKGNEQFF. The CDR3 DNA sequence: TGTGCCAGCAGCTTAGTGGTTGGGGCCAAGGGAAATGAGCAGTTCTTC.

The genes are TRBV6-9 and TRBJ2-5; D ambiguous. V dropped 4 bases and J dropped 3 bases, with 9 bases sitting between them. This CDR3 comprises 13 residues. The V gene's germline CDR1 is MNHGY and CDR2 SVAAGI. In DNA form, the CDR3 reads TGTGCCAGCAGTTCTCTCAGAGAAGAGACCCAGTACTTC. Its translation is CASSSLREETQYF.

This chain uses TRBV5-5 with TRBJ2-3; 12 nucleotides line up with TRBD2. V lost 3 bases to trimming and J lost 1 base; unmatched junction nucleotides: 6. This CDR3 has 17 residues. The germline gives CDR1 SGHKS, CDR2 YYEKEE (reference sequence). CDR3 residues: CASSSLRTSGGTDTQYF. The CDR3 DNA sequence: TGTGCCAGCAGCTCCTTAAGGACTAGCGGGGGCACAGATACGCAGTATTTT.

The genes are TRBV6-2 or TRBV6-3 and TRBJ1-2; 9 bases fit TRBD1. Germline CDR1 reads MNHEY; CDR2 reads SVGEGT. Trimming cost V 0 bases and J 5 bases; bases outside gene matches: 7. This CDR3 region has 16 residues. CDR3 amino acids: CASSYSRRDREYGYTF. The DNA of the CDR3 is TGTGCCAGCAGTTACTCGAGACGGGACAGGGAATATGGCTACACCTTC.